This passage covers 30 T cell receptor beta chains from one sample sequenced in a study of T cell responses to AZD1222 COVID-19 vaccine. Assay used: immunoSEQ multiplex PCR; TCRdb lists only in-frame clones, some missing. Altogether about 150,000 clones are present, 92% being singletons, with the ten largest covering around 1.3%. Sequencing was performed on peripheral blood, taken on day 0 of AZD1222 vaccination. Source of these receptors: an adult in good health.

This clone was counted a single time. The V and J genes are TRBV27 and TRBJ1-2, with D possibly being TRBD1 (6 bases). From germline, CDR1 is MNHEY and CDR2 SMNVEV (reference sequence). CDR3 length: 13 amino acids. V was pared by 4 bases and J by 3 bases, with 9 bases between. CDR3 residues: CASSWGADYGYTF. DNA of the CDR3: TGTGCCAGCAGTTGGGGGGCGGACTATGGCTACACCTTC.

The chain recombines TRBV10-2 with TRBJ2-1; D is uncertain. This CDR3 comprises 14 residues. V was clipped by 3 bases and J by 1 base, with 7 bases between them. Germline V gives CDR1 WSHSY, CDR2 SAAADI. CDR3 protein: CASSDVTSYNEQFF. CDR3 bases: TGCGCCAGCAGTGATGTGACTTCCTACAATGAGCAGTTCTTC.

V and J are TRBV5-1 and TRBJ1-6, with 9 bases fitting TRBD1. The CDR3 has 20 amino acids. Germline CDR1 and CDR2: SGHRS and YFSETQ. The trim removed 3 bases at V and 9 bases at J, leaving 22 bases unmatched. The CDR3 nucleotides read TGCGCCAGCAGCTCGGATACCATGCCGGGACAGGGTGTCGGTGGTTCACCCCTCCACTTT. It encodes CASSSDTMPGQGVGGSPLHF.

This chain links TRBV1 with TRBJ1-5; the tabulated D call, TRBD1, remains unverified against the DNA. TRBV1 is a pseudogene locus. The CDR3 is 15 residues long. The CDR3 is CTSSQAFQGKQPQHF. CDR3 DNA: TGCACCAGCAGCCAAGCTTTTCAGGGGAAGCAGCCCCAGCATTTT.

This chain connects TRBV7-9 to TRBJ1-2; a possible D gene is TRBD1 (6 bases). CDR3 size: 13 residues. Trimming stripped 5 bases from V and 4 bases from J, with 11 bases between. Germline assignment: CDR1 SEHNR and CDR2 FQNEAQ (reference sequence). CDR3 DNA: TGTGCCAGCAGCCCTACAGGGATCTATGGCTACACCTTC. Amino acids: CASSPTGIYGYTF.

V and J are TRBV3-1 (or the pseudogene TRBV3-2) and TRBJ1-1; D unclear. The V and J ends lost 1 base and 8 bases respectively, with 5 bases between them. The CDR3 has 11 residues. Germline assignment: CDR1 LGHDT and CDR2 YNNKEL (reference sequence). The CDR3 protein is CASSQGAEAFF. CDR3 sequence (DNA): TGTGCCAGCAGCCAAGGGGCGGAAGCTTTCTTT.

This chain uses TRBV20-1 with TRBJ1-1; no clear D. V shed 1 base and J shed 11 bases, with 2 bases lying between them. The CDR3 sequence is 8 residues long. Germline values: CDR1 DFQATT, CDR2 SNEGSKA (reference sequence). The CDR3 sequence: CSARGAFF. In DNA form, the CDR3 reads TGCAGTGCTAGAGGTGCTTTCTTT.

J is TRBJ2-1 and V is TRBV7-6; 13 bases are a match to TRBD2. The CDR3 is made up of 19 amino acids. Germline CDR1 SGHVS, CDR2 FNYEAQ. V lost 5 bases to trimming and J lost 1 base; unmatched junction nucleotides: 11. The CDR3 loop is CASSTTLGGLAGSYNEQFF. DNA of the CDR3: TGTGCCAGCAGCACCACCTTAGGGGGACTAGCGGGGTCCTACAATGAGCAGTTCTTC.

This chain links TRBV27 with TRBJ2-1; 8 bases are shared with TRBD2. Germline lookup yields CDR1 MNHEY and CDR2 SMNVEV (reference sequence). This CDR3 has 16 residues. V dropped 5 bases and J dropped 1; count of bases not matched to a gene: 7. CDR3 residues: CASSPLLAESYNEQFF. CDR3 in DNA: TGTGCCAGCAGTCCTTTACTAGCGGAATCCTACAATGAGCAGTTCTTC.

V gene TRBV7-9 combines with J gene TRBJ1-1; the D gene is possibly TRBD1 (5 bases). Deletions cut 4 bases from V and 0 bases from J, with 12 bases between. This CDR3 is built from 15 residues. Germline assignment: CDR1 SEHNR and CDR2 FQNEAQ (reference sequence). The CDR3 DNA follows: TGTGCCAGCAGCTCCCCCGGGGCTTTGAACACTGAAGCTTTCTTT. It is translated as CASSSPGALNTEAFF.

The chain has TRBV27 and TRBJ1-2, with D tentatively TRBD1 (6 bases). Germline CDR1 and CDR2: MNHEY and SMNVEV (reference sequence). The CDR3 contains 13 residues. Trimming removed 6 bases at V and 1 base at J, with 9 bases between. The CDR3 DNA reads TGTGCCAGCAGACAGGGCGGTAACTATGGCTACACCTTC. Translating it yields CASRQGGNYGYTF.

This clone was picked up one time. The chain has TRBV19 and TRBJ1-5; D uncertain. There are 14 residues in the CDR3. The V end lost 3 bases, the J end lost 3 bases, and 9 bases lay between the germline ends. From germline, CDR1 is LNHDA and CDR2 SQIVND (reference sequence). This chain's CDR3 is CASSMGRHNQPQHF. CDR3 nucleotides: TGTGCCAGTAGTATGGGCAGGCACAATCAGCCCCAGCATTTT.

The chain combines TRBV6-1 with TRBJ1-5, with D maybe TRBD1 (5 bases). CDR1 and CDR2 from the germline V gene are MNHNS and SASEGT. The CDR3 contains 20 residues. V was cut by 2 bases and J by 0 bases, with 23 bases left in between. The CDR3 sequence: CASSELHPAGRRYSNQPQHF. The CDR3 coding sequence is TGTGCCAGCAGTGAACTACACCCGGCAGGGCGGCGGTATAGCAATCAGCCCCAGCATTTT.

The chain employs TRBV6-2 or TRBV6-3 and TRBJ1-2; the D is unclear. The germline V gene has CDR1 MNHEY and CDR2 SVGEGT. The CDR3 length is 11 residues. The V end was cut by 6 bases, the J end by 2 bases, with 4 bases between. The CDR3 reads CASSENYGYTF. Here the CDR3 DNA reads TGTGCCAGCAGCGAAAACTATGGCTACACCTTC.

The J gene is TRBJ2-7, the V gene TRBV19; the D is unclear. Germline V gene data show CDR1 as LNHDA and CDR2 as SQIVND (reference sequence). The CDR3 sequence is 13 residues long. Trimming stripped 2 bases from V and 6 bases from J, with 11 bases between. The CDR3 sequence is CASSITPFAEQYF. The CDR3, as DNA: TGTGCCAGTAGTATAACCCCATTCGCCGAGCAGTACTTC.

The sample holds a few counts of this clone. V usage is TRBV10-3 and J usage is TRBJ2-1; 7 bases line up with TRBD2. V dropped 7 bases and J dropped 9; count of bases not matched to a gene: 15. Germline lookup yields CDR1 ENHRY and CDR2 SYGVKD. The CDR3 runs to 15 residues. CDR3 protein: CAITRGEGRDGEQFF. CDR3 DNA sequence: TGTGCCATCACCCGGGGGGAGGGTCGGGACGGTGAGCAGTTCTTC.

The chain links TRBV28 to TRBJ2-7; 10 bases fit TRBD1. With V trimmed by 4 bases and J by 5 bases, 8 bases remained unmatched. This CDR3 region has 15 residues. Per germline, CDR1 MDHEN and CDR2 SYDVKM. CDR3 residues: CASSSPGQGGDEQYF. Here the CDR3 DNA reads TGTGCCAGCAGTTCCCCTGGACAGGGGGGCGACGAGCAGTACTTC.

This chain joins TRBV29-1 and TRBJ2-5; 10 nucleotides line up with TRBD2. Looked up from germline, CDR1 is SQVTM and CDR2 is ANQGSEA. The CDR3 spans 13 residues. Trimming removed 7 bases from V and 5 bases from J; junction bases left unmatched: 7. In nucleotides, the CDR3 is TGCAGCGCGAGCGGGAGGGCCATCGAGACCCAGTACTTC. Residues: CSASGRAIETQYF.

This clone showed up just once. The chain couples TRBV9 to TRBJ1-2; D perhaps matches TRBD1 (5 bases). This CDR3 has 15 amino acids. With 2 bases removed from V and 8 bases from J, the gap between germline ends came to 19 bases. Germline V CDR1 and CDR2: SGDLS, YYNGEE. CDR3 loop: CASSVGDGPLDGYTF. CDR3 coding DNA: TGTGCCAGCAGCGTTGGGGACGGGCCCCTGGACGGCTACACCTTC. Drawing the rest from reference TRBV9 and TRBJ1-2, the complete variable domain is DSGVTQTPKHLITATGQRVTLRCSPRSGDLSVYWYQQSLDQGLQFLIQYYNGEERAKGNILERFSAQQFPDLHSELNLSSLELGDSALYFCASSVGDGPLDGYTFGSGTRLTVV.

This chain links TRBV19 with TRBJ1-6; perhaps TRBD1 as D (6 bases). The length of the CDR3 is 14 residues. The V gene's germline CDR1 is LNHDA and CDR2 SQIVND (reference sequence). V was clipped by 6 bases and J by 7 bases, with 13 bases between them. The CDR3 sequence is CASRIRGHNSPLHF. The CDR3 nucleotides are TGTGCCAGTAGGATCAGGGGACACAATTCACCCCTCCACTTT.

The CDR3 spells CATSTGHQTNTGELFF. In DNA, the CDR3 is TGTGCCACCAGTACCGGACACCAAACGAACACCGGGGAGCTGTTTTTT. The chain is built from TRBV15 and TRBJ2-2; D perhaps matches TRBD1 (5 bases). V gave up 6 bases and J gave up 0 bases, with 14 bases separating them. The CDR3 is made up of 16 amino acids. Germline values: CDR1 LNHNV, CDR2 YYDKDF (reference sequence).

The chain has TRBV4-3 and TRBJ1-2; no clear D gene. This CDR3 spans 15 amino acids. Germline CDR1 and CDR2: LGHNA and YSLEER. Trimming cost V 0 bases and J 0 bases, with 8 bases left between them. This CDR3 reads CASSQELRANYGYTF. CDR3 DNA: TGCGCCAGCAGCCAAGAGTTGCGGGCTAACTATGGCTACACCTTC.

The chain links TRBV3-1 (or the pseudogene TRBV3-2) to TRBJ1-2; D unclear. CDR3 size: 12 residues. Germline loops: CDR1 LGHDT, CDR2 YNNKEL (reference sequence). With 3 bases removed from V and 7 bases from J, the gap between germline ends came to 9 bases. The CDR3 spells CASSQGYGGYTF. The CDR3 DNA reads as TGTGCCAGCAGCCAGGGGTACGGTGGCTACACCTTC.

The V call is TRBV6-2 or TRBV6-3, the J call TRBJ2-2; TRBD2 aligns across 13 bases. V lost 2 bases, J lost 7 bases, and 7 bases stayed unmatched. The V gene's germline CDR1 is MNHEY and CDR2 SVGEGT. There are 17 residues in the CDR3. CDR3 region: CASSYELAGGPIGELFF. For the CDR3, the DNA is TGTGCCAGCAGTTACGAACTAGCGGGAGGGCCAATCGGGGAGCTGTTTTTT.

This clone was picked up a small number of times. The rearrangement links TRBV7-9 to TRBJ1-2; a weak D match, TRBD1 (5 bases). V lost 5 bases to trimming and J lost 8 bases, with 15 bases between them. This CDR3 region has 13 residues. Germline CDR1 reads SEHNR; CDR2 reads FQNEAQ (reference sequence). CDR3 bases: TGTGCCAGCAGCCCACAAGGGCAGGGCGGCTACACCTTC. Protein: CASSPQGQGGYTF.

This clone was seen just once. J is TRBJ1-3 and V is TRBV5-1; D may be TRBD1 (6 bases). CDR3 length: 15 amino acids. V lost 3 bases and J lost 4, with 14 bases in between. CDR1 and CDR2 (germline): SGHRS, YFSETQ. The CDR3 spells CASSSSGAQGNTIYF. Here the CDR3 DNA reads TGCGCCAGCAGCTCTTCAGGGGCGCAGGGAAACACCATATATTTT. Looking up the rest from reference TRBV5-1 and TRBJ1-3 gives the full variable domain: KAGVTQTPRYLIKTRGQQVTLSCSPISGHRSVSWYQQTPGQGLQFLFEYFSETQRNKGNFPGRFSGRQFSNSRSEMNVSTLELGDSALYLCASSSSGAQGNTIYFGEGSWLTVV.

Here the CDR3 DNA reads TGTGCCAGCAGCTCCAGACTAGCGGGAGAGGGGGATACGCAGTATTTT. It encodes CASSSRLAGEGDTQYF. V and J are TRBV7-9 and TRBJ2-3; TRBD2 aligns across 12 bases. The CDR3 contains 16 residues. V shed 4 bases, J shed 6 bases, and the junction held 8 bases outside the gene matches. Germline CDR1 and CDR2: SEHNR and FQNEAQ (reference sequence).

The V and J genes are TRBV19 and TRBJ1-1; 7 bases align to TRBD1. Germline-derived CDR1 and CDR2 are LNHDA and SQIVND (reference sequence). CDR3 length: 14 amino acids. J gave up 0 bases and V 6 bases, and 4 bases lay outside the gene matches. The CDR3 region is CASSRDRMNTEAFF. The CDR3 DNA reads as TGTGCCAGTAGCCGGGACAGAATGAACACTGAAGCTTTCTTT.

The chain links TRBV6-6 to TRBJ2-7; a possible D gene is TRBD2 (6 bases). The ends were cut back, 7 bases at V and 2 bases at J, with 15 bases in the middle. CDR1 and CDR2 (germline): MNHNY, SVGAGI (reference sequence). This CDR3 has 14 residues. The CDR3 reads CASNGGSSPYEQYF. CDR3 in DNA: TGTGCCAGCAACGGGGGATCTTCCCCCTACGAGCAGTACTTC.

The gene calls are TRBV6-5 and TRBJ1-1; D is undetermined. This CDR3 has 13 residues. Germline CDR1 and CDR2: MNHEY and SVGAGI. V shed 5 bases and J shed 1 base, with 8 bases lying between them. The DNA for the CDR3 is TGTGCCAGCAGTCCTGGTTGGAACACTGAAGCTTTCTTT. Translating it yields CASSPGWNTEAFF.